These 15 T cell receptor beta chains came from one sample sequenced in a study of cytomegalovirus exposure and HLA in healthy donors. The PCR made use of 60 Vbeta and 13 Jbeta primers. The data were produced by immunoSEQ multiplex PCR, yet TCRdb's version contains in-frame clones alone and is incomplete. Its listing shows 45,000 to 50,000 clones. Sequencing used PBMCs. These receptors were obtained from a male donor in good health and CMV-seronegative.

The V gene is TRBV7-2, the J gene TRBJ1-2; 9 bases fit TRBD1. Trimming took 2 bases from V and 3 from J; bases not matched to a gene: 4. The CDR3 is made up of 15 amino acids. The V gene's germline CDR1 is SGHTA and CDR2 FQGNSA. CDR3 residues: CASSLTRQGDYGYTF. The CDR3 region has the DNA TGTGCCAGCAGCTTAACCCGACAGGGGGACTATGGCTACACCTTC.

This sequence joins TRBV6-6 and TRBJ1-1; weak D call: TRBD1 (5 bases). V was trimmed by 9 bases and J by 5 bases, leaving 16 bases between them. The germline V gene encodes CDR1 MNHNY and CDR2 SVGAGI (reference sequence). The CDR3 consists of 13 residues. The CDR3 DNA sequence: TGTGCCAGTCACCTGACAGTTGGTACTGAAGCTTTCTTT. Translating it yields CASHLTVGTEAFF.

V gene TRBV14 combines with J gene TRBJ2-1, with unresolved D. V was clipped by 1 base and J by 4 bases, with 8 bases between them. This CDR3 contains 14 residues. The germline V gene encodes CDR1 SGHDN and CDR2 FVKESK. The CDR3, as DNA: TGTGCCAGCAGCCAAGTTGGCACATACAATGAGCAGTTCTTC. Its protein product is CASSQVGTYNEQFF.

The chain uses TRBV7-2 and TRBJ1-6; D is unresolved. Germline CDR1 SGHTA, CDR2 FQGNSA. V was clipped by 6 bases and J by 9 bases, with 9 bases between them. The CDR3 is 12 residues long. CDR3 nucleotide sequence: TGTGCCAGCAGGGTATCGGGTTCACCCCTCCACTTT. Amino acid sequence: CASRVSGSPLHF.

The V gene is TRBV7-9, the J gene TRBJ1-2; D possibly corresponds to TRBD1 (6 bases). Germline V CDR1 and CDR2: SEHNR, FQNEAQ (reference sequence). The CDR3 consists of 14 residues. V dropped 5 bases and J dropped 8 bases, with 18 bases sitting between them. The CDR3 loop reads CASSDLPERGGYTF. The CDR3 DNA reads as TGTGCCAGCAGCGACCTTCCGGAGAGGGGGGGCTACACCTTC.

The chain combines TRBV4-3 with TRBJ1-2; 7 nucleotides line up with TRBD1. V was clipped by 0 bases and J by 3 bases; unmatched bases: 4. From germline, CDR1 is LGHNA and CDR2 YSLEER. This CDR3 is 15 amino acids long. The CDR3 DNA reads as TGCGCCAGCAGCCAAGACGATCAGGGGGACTATGGCTACACCTTC. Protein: CASSQDDQGDYGYTF.

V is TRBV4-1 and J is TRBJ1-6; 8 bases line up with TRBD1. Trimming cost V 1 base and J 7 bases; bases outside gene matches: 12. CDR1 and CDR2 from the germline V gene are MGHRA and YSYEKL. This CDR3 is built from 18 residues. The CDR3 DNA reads TGCGCCAGCAGCCAAGGAAGACAGGGGAGGTCGGAGAATTCACCCCTCCACTTT. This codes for CASSQGRQGRSENSPLHF.

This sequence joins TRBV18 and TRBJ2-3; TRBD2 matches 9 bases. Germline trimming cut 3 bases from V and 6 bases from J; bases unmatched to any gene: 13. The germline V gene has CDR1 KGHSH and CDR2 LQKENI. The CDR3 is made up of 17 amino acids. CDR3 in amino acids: CASSPQSSGGTMDTQYF. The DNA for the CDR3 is TGTGCCAGCTCACCCCAGTCCAGCGGGGGGACTATGGATACGCAGTATTTT.

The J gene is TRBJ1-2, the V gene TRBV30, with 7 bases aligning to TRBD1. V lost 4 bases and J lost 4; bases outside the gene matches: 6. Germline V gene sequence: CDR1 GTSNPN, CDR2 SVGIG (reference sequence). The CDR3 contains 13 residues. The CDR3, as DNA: TGTGCCTGGAATGCAGGGGGTAGCTATGGCTACACCTTC. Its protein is CAWNAGGSYGYTF.

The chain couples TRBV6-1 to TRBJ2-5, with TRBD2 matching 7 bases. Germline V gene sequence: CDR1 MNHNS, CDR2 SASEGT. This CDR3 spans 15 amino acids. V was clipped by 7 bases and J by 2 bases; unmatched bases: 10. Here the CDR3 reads CASTHGGITQETQYF. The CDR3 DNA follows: TGTGCCAGCACCCACGGGGGGATTACGCAAGAGACCCAGTACTTC.

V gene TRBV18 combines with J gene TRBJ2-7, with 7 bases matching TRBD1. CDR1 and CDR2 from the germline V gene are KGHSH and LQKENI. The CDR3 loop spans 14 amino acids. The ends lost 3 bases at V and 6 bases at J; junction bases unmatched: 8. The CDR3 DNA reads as TGTGCCAGCTCACCCGGGACAGAACGTGGCGAGCAGTACTTC. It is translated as CASSPGTERGEQYF.

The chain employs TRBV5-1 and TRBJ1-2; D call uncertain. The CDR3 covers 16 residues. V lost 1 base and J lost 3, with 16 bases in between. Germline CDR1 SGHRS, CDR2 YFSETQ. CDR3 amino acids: CASSLKIPGEDYGYTF. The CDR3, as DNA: TGCGCCAGCAGCTTGAAGATTCCCGGGGAGGACTATGGCTACACCTTC.

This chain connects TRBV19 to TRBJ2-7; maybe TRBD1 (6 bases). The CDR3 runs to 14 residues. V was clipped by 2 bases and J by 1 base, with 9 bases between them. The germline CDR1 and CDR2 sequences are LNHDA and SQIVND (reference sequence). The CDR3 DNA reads TGTGCCAGTAGTATAAAAGGGACATCCTACGAGCAGTACTTC. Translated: CASSIKGTSYEQYF. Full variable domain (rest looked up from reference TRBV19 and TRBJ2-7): DGGITQSPKYLFRKEGQNVTLSCEQNLNHDAMYWYRQDPGQGLRLIYYSQIVNDFQKGDIAEGYSVSREKKESFPLTVTSAQKNPTAFYLCASSIKGTSYEQYFGPGTRLTVT.

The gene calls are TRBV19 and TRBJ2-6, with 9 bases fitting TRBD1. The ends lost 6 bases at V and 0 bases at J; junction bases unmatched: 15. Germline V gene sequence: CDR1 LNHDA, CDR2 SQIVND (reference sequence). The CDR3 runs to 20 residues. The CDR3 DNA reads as TGTGCCAGTAGGAAGGTTAACTGGGACAGGGTGGGCTCTGGGGCCAACGTCCTGACTTTC. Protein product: CASRKVNWDRVGSGANVLTF.

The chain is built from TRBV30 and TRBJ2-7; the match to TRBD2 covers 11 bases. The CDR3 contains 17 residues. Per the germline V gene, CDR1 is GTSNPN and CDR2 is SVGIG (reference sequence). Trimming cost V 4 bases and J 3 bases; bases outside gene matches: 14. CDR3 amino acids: CAWTELVVAGGYYEQYF. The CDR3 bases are TGTGCCTGGACCGAACTAGTTGTAGCGGGGGGGTACTACGAGCAGTACTTC.